The sequence of this TCR beta chain was determined in a study of T cell responses to AZD1222 COVID-19 vaccine. This CDR3 is 16 amino acids long. Germline V lookup: CDR1 LGHNA, CDR2 YNFKEQ. V was shortened by 0 bases and J by 5 bases, with 15 bases between the two germline ends. Libraries were prepared by immunoSEQ multiplex PCR; TCRdb keeps only in-frame clonotypes and omits some of them. The sample shows under 95,000 clones, 90% of them seen only once. The origin of this receptor is an adult who received the AZD1222 COVID-19 vaccine. Sequencing used peripheral blood, obtained 28 days after the second AZD1222 dose. The V gene is TRBV4-2, the J gene TRBJ2-3; D perhaps matches TRBD2 (5 bases). Here the CDR3 DNA reads TGTGCCAGCAGCCAAGAGAGTAGCGCCCCGGGAGATACGCAGTATTTT. Protein product: CASSQESSAPGDTQYF.